Here is one T cell receptor beta chain with its context. Its antigen remains unknown. These data originate in a study of cytomegalovirus exposure and HLA in healthy donors. Broader study findings: When analyzed later, a missense DCLRE1C variant was found to be linked to TCR beta V- and J-gene trimming.

Researchers ran the PCR with 60 Vbeta and 13 Jbeta primers. The method was immunoSEQ multiplex PCR; TCRdb's version includes in-frame clones alone and lacks a portion of them. The sample has roughly 120,000 clones, 80% seen once; the top ten hold 5.3%. There are 14 residues in the CDR3. Germline trimming cut 2 bases from V and 7 bases from J; bases unmatched to any gene: 6. Germline V gene sequence: CDR1 MNHEY, CDR2 SVGAGI. Material for sequencing was PBMCs. The receptor was isolated from a man between 25 and 39 years old in good health and CMV-seronegative. The rearrangement uses TRBV6-5 and TRBJ2-5, with 8 bases identical to TRBD1. The CDR3 coding sequence is TGTGCCAGCAGTTACCCCGGACAGGGTGGGACCCAGTACTTC. Protein sequence: CASSYPGQGGTQYF.